The source of this T cell receptor (beta chain) is a study of blood T cells in healthy people across ages. Across the whole study: Template-switching capture recovered about one barcoded beta molecule per two T cells. Whole-study findings and limits: Whereas aged donors had fewer naive CD4+ cells, long-lived donors had more of them and higher diversity.

Looked up from germline, CDR1 is SQVTM and CDR2 is ANQGSEA. This CDR3 is built from 14 residues. Trimming removed 2 bases from V and 7 bases from J, with 17 bases in between. Primers used in a second PCR of about 6 to 12 cycles were a sample-barcoded 5' primer and a J-beta primer mix. A 12-random-nucleotide template-switch adaptor tagged each cDNA molecule. Samples each returned at least 2.5 million CDR3-containing paired-end reads. TCRdb re-analysed the 5' RACE reads in MiXCR, keeping a single row per CDR3 protein. The sample lists around 1,700,000 distinct CDR3 sequences; 28% were seen once. This clonotype was picked up many times. What it binds is unknown.

The genes are TRBV29-1 and TRBJ1-2, with D possibly matching TRBD1 (5 bases). This clonotype was sampled from a woman in her thirties in good health. The specimen was blood. In nucleotides, the CDR3 is TGCAGCGTTGAAACGGTGAAAGGGGTGTCTGGCTACACCTTC. Translating gives CSVETVKGVSGYTF. The whole variable domain, remainder taken from reference TRBV29-1 and TRBJ1-2, is SAVISQKPSRDICQRGTSLTIQCQVDSQVTMMFWYRQQPGQSLTLIATANQGSEATYESGFVIDKFPISRPNLTFSTLTVSNMSPEDSSIYLCSVETVKGVSGYTFGSGTRLTVV.